These 20 T cell receptor beta chains were sequenced from one sample in a study of shared clonotypes between healthy human individuals. Terminally differentiated effector memory CD45RA+ cells were left out of the naive CD8 fraction, which was CD45RO-negative and positively selected for CCR7. TCRdb keeps only in-frame clones here, not all; method: immunoSEQ multiplex PCR. The data contain 1.5 million to 2.5 million clones, approximately 94% of them singletons. The sequencing input was naive CD8+ T cells sorted from blood. These receptors all stem from a man aged 18-30 years in good health.

The rearrangement uses TRBV28 and TRBJ2-7; D may be TRBD1 (5 bases). Germline CDR1 MDHEN, CDR2 SYDVKM. Trimming cost V 7 bases and J 3 bases, with 13 bases left between them. CDR3 length: 13 amino acids. As DNA, the CDR3 is TGTGCCAGCACCGCGGACACTAACTACGAGCAGTACTTC. This gives the protein CASTADTNYEQYF.

This chain uses TRBV4-1 with TRBJ1-1; D unresolved. V gave up 1 base and J gave up 4 bases, with 16 bases separating them. Looked up from germline, CDR1 is MGHRA and CDR2 is YSYEKL. This CDR3 comprises 16 residues. DNA for the CDR3: TGCGCCAGCAGCCAAGCCGGGCACAGACTATCCACTGAAGCTTTCTTT. It yields the protein CASSQAGHRLSTEAFF.

The rearrangement uses TRBV30 and TRBJ2-5, with a weak D call TRBD1 (7 bases). The end of the DNA aligns better with TRBJ2-7, so the J call may be wrong. CDR3 length equals 17 residues. CDR1 GTSNPN and CDR2 SVGIG come from the germline V gene (reference sequence). The CDR3 spells CAWSVPAGGRTPYEQYF. In DNA, the CDR3 is TGTGCCTGGAGTGTACCAGCAGGGGGGCGTACCCCCTACGAGCAGTACTTC.

The chain is built from TRBV27 and TRBJ2-1; 7 bases align to TRBD2. CDR3 length: 19 amino acids. Trimming took 0 bases from V and 0 from J; bases not matched to a gene: 11. Per germline, CDR1 MNHEY and CDR2 SMNVEV (reference sequence). The CDR3 sequence: CASSLSAAGEPSSYNEQFF. As DNA, the CDR3 is TGTGCCAGCAGTTTATCTGCCGCGGGAGAACCCAGCTCCTACAATGAGCAGTTCTTC.

This clone was seen more than once but under ten times. This sample also contains other DNA sequences that code for the same CDR3. V usage is TRBV30 and J usage is TRBJ1-1, with a weak D call TRBD1 (5 bases). The germline gives CDR1 GTSNPN, CDR2 SVGIG (reference sequence). V was pared by 0 bases and J by 4 bases, with 9 bases between. The CDR3 is made up of 13 amino acids. This CDR3 reads CAWSVDGGTEAFF. CDR3 nucleotide sequence: TGTGCCTGGAGTGTAGATGGGGGCACTGAAGCTTTCTTT.

This sequence joins TRBV28 and TRBJ2-7; perhaps TRBD2 as D (5 bases). The length of the CDR3 is 13 residues. V lost 7 bases, J lost 2 bases, and 12 bases lay in between. The germline gives CDR1 MDHEN, CDR2 SYDVKM. Here the CDR3 DNA reads TGTGCCAGCATCGGAGGTGTAACCTACGAGCAGTACTTC. Translation: CASIGGVTYEQYF.

The chain carries TRBV18 and TRBJ2-3, with D hard to call. Germline-derived CDR1 and CDR2 are KGHSH and LQKENI. CDR3 size: 14 residues. V lost 4 bases to trimming and J lost 0 bases, with 8 bases between them. The CDR3 nucleotides are TGTGCCAGCTCACTGGCGGCTAGCACAGATACGCAGTATTTT. As protein: CASSLAASTDTQYF.

J is TRBJ2-7 and V is TRBV28, with D perhaps TRBD1 or TRBD2 (6 bases each). Germline V gene sequence: CDR1 MDHEN, CDR2 SYDVKM. The CDR3 has 15 residues. Trimming shortened V by 6 bases and J by 2 bases, and 17 bases separated the two germline ends. For the CDR3, the DNA is TGTGCCAGCAGCCTAGCGCCAGGGGTAGCCTACGAGCAGTACTTC. Protein: CASSLAPGVAYEQYF.

J is TRBJ1-1 and V is TRBV28; D ambiguous. V lost 7 bases and J lost 5, with 11 bases in between. The germline gives CDR1 MDHEN, CDR2 SYDVKM. The CDR3 length is 12 residues. CDR3 region: CASTVGVTEAFF. For the CDR3, the DNA is TGTGCCAGCACCGTCGGGGTTACTGAAGCTTTCTTT.

V gene TRBV7-9 combines with J gene TRBJ2-5; D unclear. V was clipped by 4 bases and J by 9 bases, with 12 bases between them. This CDR3 is 12 amino acids long. Germline V gene data show CDR1 as SEHNR and CDR2 as FQNEAQ (reference sequence). CDR3 residues: CASSSSPRAQYF. In DNA, the CDR3 is TGTGCCAGCAGCTCAAGCCCTAGGGCCCAGTACTTC.

V is TRBV11-2 and J is TRBJ2-7; 13 bases agree with TRBD2. V shed 6 bases and J 4 bases; nucleotides not matched to a gene: 3. The CDR3 covers 14 residues. Germline CDR1 is SGHAT and CDR2 is FQNNGV. The CDR3 sequence is CASRGLAGDYEQYF. In DNA, the CDR3 is TGTGCCAGCAGAGGACTAGCGGGGGATTACGAGCAGTACTTC.

On this clone: At the DNA level, this CDR3 is encoded by other sequences in the same sample as well. The V call is TRBV7-9, the J call TRBJ2-7, with D uncertain. V was shortened by 5 bases and J by 3 bases, with 8 bases between the two germline ends. Germline CDR1 reads SEHNR; CDR2 reads FQNEAQ (reference sequence). The CDR3 loop spans 12 amino acids. The CDR3 region is CASSRDFYEQYF. DNA for the CDR3: TGTGCCAGCAGCCGAGACTTCTACGAGCAGTACTTC.

In regard to this clone: Other DNA sequences in this specimen translate into the identical CDR3. The chain couples TRBV5-4 to TRBJ2-7; no firm D call. Per germline, CDR1 SGHNT and CDR2 YYREEE (reference sequence). The CDR3 sequence is 13 residues long. V shed 4 bases and J shed 1 base, with 9 bases lying between them. The CDR3 sequence is CASSPPDSYEQYF. CDR3 nucleotide sequence: TGTGCCAGCAGCCCCCCGGATTCCTACGAGCAGTACTTC. The full variable domain, in which reference TRBV5-4 and TRBJ2-7 provide the parts outside the CDR3, is ETGVTQSPTHLIKTRGQQVTLRCSSQSGHNTVSWYQQALGQGPQFIFQYYREEENGRGNFPPRFSGLQFPNYSSELNVNALELDDSALYLCASSPPDSYEQYFGPGTRLTVT.

V usage is TRBV19 and J usage is TRBJ2-2, with TRBD1 identical over 9 bases. Trimming removed 6 bases from V and 2 bases from J; junction bases left unmatched: 10. Germline values: CDR1 LNHDA, CDR2 SQIVND (reference sequence). CDR3 length equals 17 residues. In DNA form, the CDR3 reads TGTGCCAGTAGCCCATTACCGGGACAGGGTAACACCGGGGAGCTGTTTTTT. Translation gives CASSPLPGQGNTGELFF.

Turning to this clone: Other DNA sequences of this sample code for an identical CDR3. The chain joins TRBV7-8 to TRBJ1-3; D gene unclear. Trimming removed 1 base from V and 0 bases from J, with 10 bases in between. This CDR3 region has 16 residues. Germline loops: CDR1 SGHVS, CDR2 FQNEAQ. The CDR3 region has the DNA TGTGCCAGCAGCTTAGTCCCCGAGAGCTCTGGAAACACCATATATTTT. Its translation is CASSLVPESSGNTIYF.

Here the CDR3 reads CASSPVIAGGPMNEQFF. The CDR3 nucleotides are TGTGCCAGCAGCCCGGTGATAGCGGGAGGGCCAATGAATGAGCAGTTCTTC. The chain has TRBV5-4 and TRBJ2-1; 11 nucleotides agree with TRBD2. CDR3 length: 17 amino acids. Germline assignment: CDR1 SGHNT and CDR2 YYREEE (reference sequence). The V segment lost 4 bases and the J segment 7 bases; nucleotides outside the gene matches: 13.

The rearrangement links TRBV18 to TRBJ2-7; TRBD1 is a possible D gene (6 bases). Germline V gives CDR1 KGHSH, CDR2 LQKENI. The CDR3 length is 14 residues. The V end lost 5 bases, the J end lost 3 bases, and 14 bases lay between the germline ends. DNA for the CDR3: TGTGCCAGCTCAATCTGGGACACCTACTACGAGCAGTACTTC. Amino acids: CASSIWDTYYEQYF. Filled out from reference TRBV18 and TRBJ2-7, the complete variable domain reads NAGVMQNPRHLVRRRGQEARLRCSPMKGHSHVYWYRQLPEEGLKFMVYLQKENIIDESGMPKERFSAEFPKEGPSILRIQQVVRGDSAAYFCASSIWDTYYEQYFGPGTRLTVT.

The chain employs TRBV6-1 and TRBJ2-3; TRBD2 matches 9 bases. This CDR3 spans 15 amino acids. V gave up 3 bases and J gave up 6 bases; unmatched junction bases: 7. The germline gives CDR1 MNHNS, CDR2 SASEGT. The CDR3 DNA is TGTGCCAGCAGTGATTGGCGGGGGGGCCTCGATACGCAGTATTTT. Its protein product is CASSDWRGGLDTQYF.

With respect to this clone: The same CDR3 also results from other DNA sequences found in this sample. The chain is built from TRBV6-5 and TRBJ2-2; D gene unclear. Trimming pared 0 bases from V and 5 bases from J, leaving 7 bases between. Germline assignment: CDR1 MNHEY and CDR2 SVGAGI. CDR3 size: 14 residues. The CDR3 here is CASSYSLGTGELFF. DNA of the CDR3: TGTGCCAGCAGTTACTCCCTAGGGACCGGGGAGCTGTTTTTT.

V usage is TRBV4-3 and J usage is TRBJ2-5; D is uncertain. Per germline, CDR1 LGHNA and CDR2 YSLEER. Between the trimmed V and J ends, which lost 0 bases and 1 base, there was a span of 12 bases. The CDR3 runs to 16 residues. As DNA, the CDR3 is TGCGCCAGCAGCCAAGATGCGGACGGGCCCCAAGAGACCCAGTACTTC. This sequence encodes CASSQDADGPQETQYF.